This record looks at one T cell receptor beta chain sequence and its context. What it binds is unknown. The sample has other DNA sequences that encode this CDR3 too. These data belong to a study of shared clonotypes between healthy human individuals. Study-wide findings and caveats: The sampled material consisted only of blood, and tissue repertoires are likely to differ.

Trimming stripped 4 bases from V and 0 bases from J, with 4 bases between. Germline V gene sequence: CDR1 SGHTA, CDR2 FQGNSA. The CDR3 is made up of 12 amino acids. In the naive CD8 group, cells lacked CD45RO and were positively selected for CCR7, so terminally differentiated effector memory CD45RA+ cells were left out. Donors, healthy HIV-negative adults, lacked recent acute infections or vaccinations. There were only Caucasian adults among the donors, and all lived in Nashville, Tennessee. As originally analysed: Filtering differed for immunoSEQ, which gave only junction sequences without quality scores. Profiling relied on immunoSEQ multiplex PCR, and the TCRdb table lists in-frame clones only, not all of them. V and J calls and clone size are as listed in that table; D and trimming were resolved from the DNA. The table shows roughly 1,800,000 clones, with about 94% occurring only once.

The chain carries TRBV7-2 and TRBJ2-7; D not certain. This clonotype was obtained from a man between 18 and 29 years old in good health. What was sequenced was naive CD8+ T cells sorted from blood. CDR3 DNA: TGTGCCAGCAGCTCCTCCTCCTACGAGCAGTACTTC. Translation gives CASSSSSYEQYF.